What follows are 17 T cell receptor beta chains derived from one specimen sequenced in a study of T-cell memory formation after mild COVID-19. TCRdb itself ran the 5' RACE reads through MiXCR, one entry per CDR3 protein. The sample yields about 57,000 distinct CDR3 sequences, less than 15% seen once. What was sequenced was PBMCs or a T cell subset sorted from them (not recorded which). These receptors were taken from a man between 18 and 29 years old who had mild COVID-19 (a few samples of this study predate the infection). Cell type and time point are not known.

The CDR3: CASSTSGGERSYEQYF. The CDR3, as DNA: TGTGCCAGCAGCACGTCAGGGGGCGAGAGAAGCTACGAGCAGTACTTC. The chain joins TRBV5-6 to TRBJ2-7; the match to TRBD1 covers 8 bases. With 4 bases clipped from V and 3 bases from J, the junction kept 12 bases outside the gene matches. The CDR3 length is 16 residues. Germline values: CDR1 SGHDT, CDR2 YYEEEE.

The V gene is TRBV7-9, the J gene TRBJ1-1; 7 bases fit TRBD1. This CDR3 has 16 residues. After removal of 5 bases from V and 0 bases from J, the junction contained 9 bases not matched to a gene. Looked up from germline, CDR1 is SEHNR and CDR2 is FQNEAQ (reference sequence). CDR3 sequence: CASSRGQPLMNTEAFF. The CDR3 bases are TGTGCCAGCAGCCGGGGACAGCCACTCATGAACACTGAAGCTTTCTTT.

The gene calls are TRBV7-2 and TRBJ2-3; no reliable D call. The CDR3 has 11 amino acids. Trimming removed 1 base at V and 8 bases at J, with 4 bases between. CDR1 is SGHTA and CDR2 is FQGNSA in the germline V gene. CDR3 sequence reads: CASSLDPTQYF. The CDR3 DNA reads TGTGCCAGCAGCTTAGATCCTACGCAGTATTTT.

The CDR3 bases are TGCGCCAGCAGCTCTCAGCCTACGAACGAGCAGTACTTC. It specifies CASSSQPTNEQYF. The V and J genes are TRBV5-1 and TRBJ2-7; D not resolved. The V gene's germline CDR1 is SGHRS and CDR2 YFSETQ. V was trimmed by 3 bases and J by 5 bases, leaving 12 bases between them. The CDR3 covers 13 residues. Using reference TRBV5-1 and TRBJ2-7 for the parts outside the CDR3, the full variable domain is KAGVTQTPRYLIKTRGQQVTLSCSPISGHRSVSWYQQTPGQGLQFLFEYFSETQRNKGNFPGRFSGRQFSNSRSEMNVSTLELGDSALYLCASSSQPTNEQYFGPGTRLTVT.

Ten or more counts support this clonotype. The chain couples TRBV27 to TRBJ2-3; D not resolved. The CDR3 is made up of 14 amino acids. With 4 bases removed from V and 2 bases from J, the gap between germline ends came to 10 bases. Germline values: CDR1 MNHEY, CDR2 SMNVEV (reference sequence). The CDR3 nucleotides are TGTGCCAGCAGTTCGGCTTACAACACAGATACGCAGTATTTT. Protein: CASSSAYNTDTQYF.

The CDR3 is CASGPPAITGNTIYF. The DNA of the CDR3 is TGTGCTAGTGGTCCACCGGCGATCACCGGAAACACCATATATTTT. The gene calls are TRBV12-5 and TRBJ1-3; D ambiguous. The CDR3 extends over 15 amino acids. V was cut by 5 bases and J by 4 bases, with 15 bases left in between. Looked up from germline, CDR1 is LGHNT and CDR2 is FRNRAP.

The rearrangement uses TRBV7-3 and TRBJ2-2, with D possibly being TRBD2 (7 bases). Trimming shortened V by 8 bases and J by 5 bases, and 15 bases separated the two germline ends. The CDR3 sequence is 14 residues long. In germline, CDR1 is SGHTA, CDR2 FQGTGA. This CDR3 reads CASRRGGATGELFF. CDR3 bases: TGTGCCAGCCGAAGGGGGGGCGCGACCGGGGAGCTGTTTTTT.

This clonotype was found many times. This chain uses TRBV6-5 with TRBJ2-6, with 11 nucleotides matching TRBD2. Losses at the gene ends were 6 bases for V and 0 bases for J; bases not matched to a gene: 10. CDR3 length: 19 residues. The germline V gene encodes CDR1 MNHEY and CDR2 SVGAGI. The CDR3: CASSPLNSGGASGANVLTF. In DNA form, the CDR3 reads TGTGCCAGCAGCCCCCTCAATAGCGGGGGGGCCTCTGGGGCCAACGTCCTGACTTTC.

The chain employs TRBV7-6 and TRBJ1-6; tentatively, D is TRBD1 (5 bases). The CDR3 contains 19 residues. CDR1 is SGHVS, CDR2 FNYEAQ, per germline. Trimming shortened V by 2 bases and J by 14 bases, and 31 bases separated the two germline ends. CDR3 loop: CASSLIPPQGKEWAFTLHF. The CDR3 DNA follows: TGTGCCAGCAGCTTAATCCCCCCCCAGGGAAAAGAGTGGGCCTTCACCCTCCACTTT.

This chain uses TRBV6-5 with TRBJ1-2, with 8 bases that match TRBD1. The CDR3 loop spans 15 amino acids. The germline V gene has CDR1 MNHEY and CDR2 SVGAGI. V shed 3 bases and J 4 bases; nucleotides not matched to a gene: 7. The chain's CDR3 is CASSYGTGNSYGYTF. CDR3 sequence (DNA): TGTGCCAGCAGTTATGGGACAGGCAACTCCTATGGCTACACCTTC.

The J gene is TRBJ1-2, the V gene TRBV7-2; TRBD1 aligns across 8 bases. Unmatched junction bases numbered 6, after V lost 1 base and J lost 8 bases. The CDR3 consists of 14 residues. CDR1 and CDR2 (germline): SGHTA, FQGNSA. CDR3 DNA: TGTGCCAGCAGCTTAGGTCCAGGGGGCCGGGGCTACACCTTC. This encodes CASSLGPGGRGYTF.

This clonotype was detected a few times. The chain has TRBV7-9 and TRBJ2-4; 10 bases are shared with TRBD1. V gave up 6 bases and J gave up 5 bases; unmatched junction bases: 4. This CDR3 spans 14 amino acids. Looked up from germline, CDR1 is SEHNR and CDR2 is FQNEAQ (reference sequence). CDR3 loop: CASSFGQGENIQYF. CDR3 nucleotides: TGTGCCAGCAGTTTCGGACAGGGGGAAAACATTCAGTACTTC.

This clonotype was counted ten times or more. In DNA form, the CDR3 reads TGTGCCAGCAGCAAAGCGCTAGCGGGGAACACCGGGGAGCTGTTTTTT. The encoded protein is CASSKALAGNTGELFF. This chain uses TRBV21-1 with TRBJ2-2; TRBD2, the table's D call, lacks a check against the DNA. TRBV21-1 is noted as a pseudogene. The CDR3 is made up of 16 amino acids.

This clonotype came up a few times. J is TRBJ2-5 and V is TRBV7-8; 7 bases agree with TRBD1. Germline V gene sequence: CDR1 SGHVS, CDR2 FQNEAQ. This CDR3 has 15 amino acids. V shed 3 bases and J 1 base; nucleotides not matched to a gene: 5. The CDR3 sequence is CASSLGRGFQETQYF. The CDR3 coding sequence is TGTGCCAGCAGCTTGGGCAGGGGGTTCCAAGAGACCCAGTACTTC.

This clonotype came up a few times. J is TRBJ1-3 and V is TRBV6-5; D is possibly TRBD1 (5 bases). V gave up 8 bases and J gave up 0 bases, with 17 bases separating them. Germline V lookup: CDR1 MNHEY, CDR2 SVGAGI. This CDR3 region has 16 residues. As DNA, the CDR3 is TGTGCCAGCGCCCCCCTCCCAGGGTCCTCTGGAAACACCATATATTTT. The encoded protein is CASAPLPGSSGNTIYF.

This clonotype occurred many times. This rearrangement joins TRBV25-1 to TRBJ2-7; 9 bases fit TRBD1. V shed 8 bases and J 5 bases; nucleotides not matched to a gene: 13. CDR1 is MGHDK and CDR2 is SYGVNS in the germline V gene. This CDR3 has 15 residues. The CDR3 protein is CASSPGITGGHEQYV. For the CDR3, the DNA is TGTGCCAGCTCCCCGGGGATCACAGGGGGCCACGAGCAGTACGTC.

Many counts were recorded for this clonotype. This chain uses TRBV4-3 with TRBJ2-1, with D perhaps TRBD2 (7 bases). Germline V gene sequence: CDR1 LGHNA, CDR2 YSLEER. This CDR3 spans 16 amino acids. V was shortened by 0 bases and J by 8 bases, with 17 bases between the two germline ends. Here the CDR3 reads CASSQDWGGGGDEQFF. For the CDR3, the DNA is TGCGCCAGCAGCCAAGATTGGGGGGGCGGTGGGGATGAGCAGTTCTTC.